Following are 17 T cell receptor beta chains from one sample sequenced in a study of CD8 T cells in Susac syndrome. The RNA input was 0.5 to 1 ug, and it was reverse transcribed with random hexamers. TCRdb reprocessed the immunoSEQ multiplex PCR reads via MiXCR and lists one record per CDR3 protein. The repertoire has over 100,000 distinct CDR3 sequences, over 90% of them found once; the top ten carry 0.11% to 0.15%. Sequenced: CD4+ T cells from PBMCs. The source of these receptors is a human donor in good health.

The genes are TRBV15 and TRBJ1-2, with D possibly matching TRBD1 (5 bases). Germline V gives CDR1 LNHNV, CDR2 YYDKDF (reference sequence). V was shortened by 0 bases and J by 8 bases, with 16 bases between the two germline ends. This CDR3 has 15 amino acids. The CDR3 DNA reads TGTGCCACCAGCAGAGATTGGGGCAGAAGTGGGGGCTACACCTTC. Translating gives CATSRDWGRSGGYTF.

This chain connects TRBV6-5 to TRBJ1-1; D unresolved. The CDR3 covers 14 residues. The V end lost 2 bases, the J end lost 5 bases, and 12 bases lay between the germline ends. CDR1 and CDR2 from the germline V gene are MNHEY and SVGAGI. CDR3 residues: CASSYLDPKTEAFF. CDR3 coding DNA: TGTGCCAGCAGTTACCTCGACCCGAAGACTGAAGCTTTCTTT.

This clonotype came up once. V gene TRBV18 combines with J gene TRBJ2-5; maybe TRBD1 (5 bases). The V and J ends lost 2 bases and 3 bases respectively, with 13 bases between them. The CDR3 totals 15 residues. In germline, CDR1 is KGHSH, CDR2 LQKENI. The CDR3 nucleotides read TGTGCCAGCTCACCATTAGCTGACAGAAAAGAGACCCAGTACTTC. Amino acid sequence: CASSPLADRKETQYF.

For the CDR3, the DNA is TGTGCCTGGAGTCACCCCGCCAGCGGGAGCCCCTACGAGCAGTACTTC. This codes for CAWSHPASGSPYEQYF. The chain recombines TRBV30 with TRBJ2-7; 8 bases agree with TRBD2. This CDR3 has 16 amino acids. With 2 bases clipped from V and 2 bases from J, the junction kept 11 bases outside the gene matches. Germline assignment: CDR1 GTSNPN and CDR2 SVGIG (reference sequence).

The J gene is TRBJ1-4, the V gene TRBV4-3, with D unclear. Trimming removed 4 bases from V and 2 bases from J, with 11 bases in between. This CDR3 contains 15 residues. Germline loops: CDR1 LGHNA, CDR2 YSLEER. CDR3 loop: CASSPNRVTNEKLFF. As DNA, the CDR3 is TGCGCCAGCAGCCCCAACAGAGTTACTAATGAAAAACTGTTTTTT.

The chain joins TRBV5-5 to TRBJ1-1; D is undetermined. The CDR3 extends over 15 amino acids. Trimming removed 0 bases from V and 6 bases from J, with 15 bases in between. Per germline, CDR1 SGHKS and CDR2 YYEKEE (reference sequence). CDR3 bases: TGTGCCAGCAGCTTGGGTCGACCGAACCGCCCTGAAGCTTTCTTT. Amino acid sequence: CASSLGRPNRPEAFF.

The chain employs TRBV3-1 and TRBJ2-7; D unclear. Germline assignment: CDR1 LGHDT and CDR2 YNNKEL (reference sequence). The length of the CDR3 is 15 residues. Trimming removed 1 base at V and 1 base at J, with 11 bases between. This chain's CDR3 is CASSQVTAPSYEQYF. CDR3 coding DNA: TGTGCCAGCAGCCAAGTAACAGCCCCGTCCTACGAGCAGTACTTC.

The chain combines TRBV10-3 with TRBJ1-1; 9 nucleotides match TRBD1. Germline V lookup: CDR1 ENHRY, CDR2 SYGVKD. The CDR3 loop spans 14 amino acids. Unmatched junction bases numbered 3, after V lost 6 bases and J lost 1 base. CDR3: CAIRRGQGNTEAFF. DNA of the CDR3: TGTGCCATCAGGCGGGGACAGGGGAACACTGAAGCTTTCTTT.

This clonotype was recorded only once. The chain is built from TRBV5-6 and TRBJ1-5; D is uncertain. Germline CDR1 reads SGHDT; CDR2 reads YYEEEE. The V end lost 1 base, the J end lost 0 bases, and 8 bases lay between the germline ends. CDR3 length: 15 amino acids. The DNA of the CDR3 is TGTGCCAGCAGCTTGCTCGGCTCTAGCAATCAGCCCCAGCATTTT. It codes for CASSLLGSSNQPQHF. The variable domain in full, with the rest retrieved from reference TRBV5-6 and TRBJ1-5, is DAGVTQSPTHLIKTRGQQVTLRCSPKSGHDTVSWYQQALGQGPQFIFQYYEEEERQRGNFPDRFSGHQFPNYSSELNVNALLLGDSALYLCASSLLGSSNQPQHFGDGTRLSIL.

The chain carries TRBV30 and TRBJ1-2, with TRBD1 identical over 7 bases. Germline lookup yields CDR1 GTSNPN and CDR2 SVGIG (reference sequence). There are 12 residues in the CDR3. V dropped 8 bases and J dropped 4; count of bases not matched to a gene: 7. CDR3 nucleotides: TGTGCCAGATCGACAGGGCCCTATGGCTACACCTTC. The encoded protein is CARSTGPYGYTF. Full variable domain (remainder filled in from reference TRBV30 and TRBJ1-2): SQTIHQWPATLVQPVGSPLSLECTVEGTSNPNLYWYRQAAGRGLQLLFYSVGIGQISSEVPQNLSASRPQDRQFILSSKKLLLSDSGFYLCARSTGPYGYTFGSGTRLTVV.

CDR3: CASSPGTGTNEKLFF. The CDR3 DNA reads as TGTGCCAGCAGTCCCGGGACAGGGACTAATGAAAAACTGTTTTTT. This chain connects TRBV12-3 or TRBV12-4 to TRBJ1-4; 9 bases are shared with TRBD1. With V trimmed by 5 bases and J by 2 bases, 3 bases remained unmatched. This CDR3 is built from 15 residues.

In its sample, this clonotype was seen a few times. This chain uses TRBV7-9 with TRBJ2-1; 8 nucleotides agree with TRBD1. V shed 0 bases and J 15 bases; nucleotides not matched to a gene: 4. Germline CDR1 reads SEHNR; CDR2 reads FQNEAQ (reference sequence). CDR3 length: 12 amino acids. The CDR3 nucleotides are TGTGCCAGCAGCTTAGCCCGGGACAGGCTGTTCTTC. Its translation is CASSLARDRLFF.

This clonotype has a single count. CDR3 in DNA: TGCGCCAGCAGCCGACAGGATCCTACCTACGAGCAGTACTTC. Translating it yields CASSRQDPTYEQYF. The V gene is TRBV5-1, the J gene TRBJ2-7; possibly TRBD1 for D (6 bases). In germline, CDR1 is SGHRS, CDR2 YFSETQ. CDR3 length: 14 amino acids. With 4 bases removed from V and 2 bases from J, the gap between germline ends came to 13 bases.

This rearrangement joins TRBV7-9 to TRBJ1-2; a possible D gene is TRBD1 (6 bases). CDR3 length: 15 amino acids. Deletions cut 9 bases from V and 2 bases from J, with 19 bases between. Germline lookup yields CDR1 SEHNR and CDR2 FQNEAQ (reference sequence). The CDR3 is CASPKPGDENYGYTF. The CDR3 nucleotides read TGTGCCAGTCCAAAGCCAGGGGATGAAAACTATGGCTACACCTTC.

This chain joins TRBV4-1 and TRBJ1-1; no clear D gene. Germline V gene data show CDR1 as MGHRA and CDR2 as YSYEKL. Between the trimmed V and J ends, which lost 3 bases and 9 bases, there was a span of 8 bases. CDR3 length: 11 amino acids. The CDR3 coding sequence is TGCGCCAGCAGCCAGCTCTCCCAAGCTTTCTTT. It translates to CASSQLSQAFF.

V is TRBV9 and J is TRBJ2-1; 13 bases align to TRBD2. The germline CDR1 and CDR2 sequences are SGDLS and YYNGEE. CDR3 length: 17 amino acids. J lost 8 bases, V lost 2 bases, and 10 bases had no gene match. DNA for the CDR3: TGTGCCAGCAGCGTCCAGGGACTAGCGGGGATTAGGGATGAGCAGTTCTTC. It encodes CASSVQGLAGIRDEQFF.

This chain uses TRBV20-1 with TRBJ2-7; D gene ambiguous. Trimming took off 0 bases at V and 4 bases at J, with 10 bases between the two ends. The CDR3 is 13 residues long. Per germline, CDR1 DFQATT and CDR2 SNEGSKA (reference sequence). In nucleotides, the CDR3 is TGCAGTGCTAGAGAGGGTGGGGAATACGAGCAGTACTTC. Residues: CSAREGGEYEQYF.